A selection of T cell receptor beta chains follows, all from one sample in a study of cytomegalovirus exposure and HLA in healthy donors. Assay: immunoSEQ multiplex PCR; the TCRdb copy retains only in-frame clones and omits some. Here the sample spans 140,000 to 150,000 clones, approximately 80% being singletons. The material sequenced was PBMCs. The source is a man aged 35-49 years in good health and CMV-seronegative. CDR3s include the opening cysteine and the closing phenylalanine or tryptophan.

v_gene	j_gene	CDR3aa
TRBV27	.	CASSPWTGRQSYEQYF
TRBV7-9	TRBJ1-5	CASSVQGQPQHF
TRBV5-4	TRBJ1-2	CASSPGQVYGYTF
TRBV7-6	TRBJ2-7	CASSFTAETAGEQYF
TRBV2	TRBJ1-1	CASSRTSEAFF
TRBV5-1	TRBJ2-5	CASSYNRSWYQETQYF
TRBV7-2	TRBJ2-5	CASSTGLQETQYF
TRBV21-1	TRBJ2-1	CASSRGWDKPRNNEQFF
TRBV5-1	TRBJ1-5	CASSPGGGQPQHF
TRBV6-5	TRBJ1-6	CASSYSGGRLGSPLHF
TRBV6-1	TRBJ2-3	CASSDGTGADTQYF
TRBV4-3	TRBJ2-1	CASSQDRGRDEQFF
TRBV5-1	TRBJ2-2	CASSLFTGVDTGELFF
TRBV5-1	TRBJ2-1	CASRKQGDEQFF
TRBV5-1	TRBJ1-4	CATPRWTFATNEKLFF
TRBV7-2	TRBJ2-1	CASSPRPTSPNEQFF
TRBV9	TRBJ2-1	CASSVGNYPQFF
TRBV6-1	TRBJ2-5	CASSEYRGLGETQYF
TRBV14	TRBJ2-5	CASSSGGETQYF
TRBV18	TRBJ1-2	CASSPGGQATYGYTF
TRBV14	TRBJ1-3	CASSQDLQGTGNTIYF
TRBV7-2	TRBJ2-7	CASSPQPPGHDASYEQYF
TRBV5-1	TRBJ2-3	CASSRPAGDTQYF
TRBV6-5	TRBJ1-1	CASTPGSMNTEAFF
TRBV7-6	TRBJ2-5	CASSPRTSGAAPQETQYF
TRBV2	TRBJ2-1	CASRNQGVPQFF
TRBV6-5	.	CASSYLGQSLYEQYF
TRBV14	TRBJ2-5	CASSQPGQGDKETQYF
TRBV6-5	TRBJ1-1	CASRGREGPSTEAFF
TRBV2	TRBJ2-5	CASPTFMFAKETQYF
TRBV2	TRBJ2-6	CASQEAGGWGANVLTF
TRBV4-3	TRBJ2-3	CASSLQSGTGAPDTQYF
TRBV5-1	TRBJ2-1	CASTSTGNNEQFF
TRBV5-6	TRBJ1-1	CASSFPFRVGRGSTEAFF
TRBV4-1	TRBJ1-1	CASSLSGEGTEAFF
TRBV9	TRBJ2-3	CASSVGIRRGTDTQYF
TRBV21-1	TRBJ1-5	CASSLGGGRPQHF
TRBV16	TRBJ1-2	CASSQTLGQGSGYTF
TRBV7-3	TRBJ2-5	CASSLGSPGGRGTQYF
TRBV2	.	CASRYKQGSVYEQYF
TRBV2	TRBJ2-1	CASKPTGGDNEQFF
TRBV28	TRBJ2-7	CASRGPGEQYF
TRBV10-3	TRBJ2-7	CAMHLGDWEQYF
TRBV6-1	TRBJ1-1	CASRGQRLNTEAFF
TRBV28	TRBJ1-5	CASSGWDSNNQPQHF